The 16 T cell receptor beta chains in this list originate from one sample, sequenced in a study of T cells after posttransplantation cyclophosphamide. TCRdb's copy holds only in-frame clones and misses some; the assay was immunoSEQ multiplex PCR. The profile covers around 12,000 clones, with roughly 1.9% appearing a single time and less than 20% taken by the ten largest. Busulfan-fludarabine conditioning, marrow transplant, and cyclophosphamide on days +3 and +4 were administered. Sequencing used PBMCs, obtained after allogeneic stem cell transplant with posttransplant cyclophosphamide. Receptors originate from a male patient in his thirties who received an allogeneic stem cell transplant from a related donor, was CMV-positive, and had no GVHD. The graft donor may be the source of some T cells.

This clone was observed a handful of times. This rearrangement joins TRBV7-2 to TRBJ2-1, with 7 bases aligning to TRBD2. The V segment lost 6 bases and the J segment 6 bases; nucleotides outside the gene matches: 11. The CDR3 loop spans 15 amino acids. Per germline, CDR1 SGHTA and CDR2 FQGNSA. CDR3 protein: CASRLQGGRPNEQFF. The CDR3 DNA reads as TGTGCCAGCAGACTTCAGGGCGGGAGACCCAATGAGCAGTTCTTC.

The genes are TRBV7-2 and TRBJ2-5; the D gene is possibly TRBD1 (6 bases). Trimming stripped 5 bases from V and 1 base from J, with 11 bases between. This CDR3 comprises 14 residues. The germline V gene has CDR1 SGHTA and CDR2 FQGNSA. CDR3: CASSLDRVQETQYF. CDR3 coding DNA: TGTGCCAGCAGCCTGGACAGAGTCCAAGAGACCCAGTACTTC.

V gene TRBV5-1 combines with J gene TRBJ2-5; 7 positions match TRBD2. With 5 bases clipped from V and 5 bases from J, the junction kept 3 bases outside the gene matches. This CDR3 contains 12 residues. Per the germline V gene, CDR1 is SGHRS and CDR2 is YFSETQ. The CDR3 region is CASRQGGETQYF. CDR3 DNA: TGCGCCAGCAGGCAGGGAGGGGAGACCCAGTACTTC.

V usage is TRBV4-1 and J usage is TRBJ1-2; the match to TRBD1 covers 8 bases. CDR3 length equals 15 residues. The germline V gene has CDR1 MGHRA and CDR2 YSYEKL. The ends lost 5 bases at V and 0 bases at J; junction bases unmatched: 5. The CDR3 sequence: CASSEGQGSNYGYTF. DNA of the CDR3: TGCGCCAGCAGCGAAGGACAGGGATCTAACTATGGCTACACCTTC.

By share of the sample, this clone is medium-sized (0.01 to 0.1%). The V gene is TRBV19, the J gene TRBJ1-2; TRBD1 is a possible D gene (6 bases). Per the germline V gene, CDR1 is LNHDA and CDR2 is SQIVND (reference sequence). The CDR3 sequence is 13 residues long. V lost 5 bases and J lost 8, with 15 bases in between. The CDR3 sequence is CASSPGTTGGYTF. CDR3 bases: TGTGCCAGTAGTCCCGGGACAACTGGAGGCTACACCTTC.

There are a few counts of this clone. The chain joins TRBV7-9 to TRBJ2-5, with 7 bases fitting TRBD1. The germline CDR1 and CDR2 sequences are SEHNR and FQNEAQ (reference sequence). The CDR3 totals 17 residues. Trimming took 7 bases from V and 2 from J; bases not matched to a gene: 16. CDR3 loop: CASTRSVQGTAQETQYF. CDR3 in DNA: TGTGCCAGCACCCGGAGTGTCCAAGGGACAGCTCAAGAGACCCAGTACTTC.

This clone was seen only a few times. This chain uses TRBV28 with TRBJ1-5, with a possible D match to TRBD1 (5 bases). The ends were cut back, 5 bases at V and 5 bases at J, with 10 bases in the middle. This CDR3 is 13 amino acids long. Germline V gene lookup returns CDR1 MDHEN and CDR2 SYDVKM. The CDR3 reads CASSPRQYQPQHF. CDR3 sequence (DNA): TGTGCCAGCAGTCCCCGACAGTATCAGCCCCAGCATTTT.

This clone was seen more than once but under ten times. The chain recombines TRBV7-3 with TRBJ1-2; 7 nucleotides line up with TRBD1. With 5 bases clipped from V and 7 bases from J, the junction kept 10 bases outside the gene matches. Germline V gives CDR1 SGHTA, CDR2 FQGTGA. The CDR3 covers 14 residues. Here the CDR3 DNA reads TGTGCCAGCAGCCCAAACGGACAGGTATCTGGCTACACCTTC. Translating it yields CASSPNGQVSGYTF.

This chain links TRBV19 with TRBJ1-1; TRBD1 matches at 7 bases. V lost 7 bases and J lost 3; bases outside the gene matches: 8. There are 14 residues in the CDR3. Germline CDR1 LNHDA, CDR2 SQIVND (reference sequence). The CDR3 loop reads CASTDGTVHTEAFF. CDR3 nucleotides: TGTGCCAGTACCGACGGGACAGTCCACACTGAAGCTTTCTTT.

V gene TRBV25-1 combines with J gene TRBJ2-2; D ambiguous. The CDR3 contains 12 residues. Germline V gene lookup returns CDR1 MGHDK and CDR2 SYGVNS. Trimming pared 3 bases from V and 6 bases from J, leaving 5 bases between. CDR3 in DNA: TGTGCCAGCAGTGACCCCTCCGGGGAGCTGTTTTTT. This encodes CASSDPSGELFF.

The rearrangement uses TRBV20-1 and TRBJ1-1; D is perhaps TRBD1 (5 bases). This CDR3 spans 11 amino acids. V was trimmed by 0 bases and J by 11 bases, leaving 10 bases between them. Per the germline V gene, CDR1 is DFQATT and CDR2 is SNEGSKA (reference sequence). The CDR3 DNA sequence: TGCAGTGCTAGAGATCGTGGGGCGGCTTTCTTT. Encoded protein: CSARDRGAAFF.

The chain carries TRBV9 and TRBJ2-2, with 7 bases identical to TRBD1. This CDR3 region has 16 residues. Trimming at V came to 3 bases and at J to 6 bases, leaving 11 bases not matched to a gene. Germline CDR1 SGDLS, CDR2 YYNGEE. The CDR3 DNA sequence: TGTGCCAGCAGCGCAGGACAGGTTCCTATTTCCGGGGAGCTGTTTTTT. Its protein product is CASSAGQVPISGELFF. The full variable domain, completed using reference TRBV9 and TRBJ2-2, is DSGVTQTPKHLITATGQRVTLRCSPRSGDLSVYWYQQSLDQGLQFLIQYYNGEERAKGNILERFSAQQFPDLHSELNLSSLELGDSALYFCASSAGQVPISGELFFGEGSRLTVL.

A word on this clone: Other nucleotide sequences from this sample produce the same CDR3. The rearrangement joins TRBV19 to TRBJ2-6, with D perhaps TRBD1 (5 bases). Germline-derived CDR1 and CDR2 are LNHDA and SQIVND (reference sequence). The CDR3 has 14 residues. The V gene lost 7 bases and the J gene lost 2 bases, with 9 bases spanning the gap. The CDR3 here is CASNDRAGANVLTF. As DNA, the CDR3 is TGTGCCAGTAATGACAGAGCTGGGGCCAACGTCCTGACTTTC.

This clone was counted between two and nine times. This chain uses TRBV11-2 with TRBJ2-1, with 9 bases that match TRBD2. The CDR3 sequence is 17 residues long. The junction had 7 bases not matched to a gene; V was cut back by 1 base and J by 3 bases. Germline V gene lookup returns CDR1 SGHAT and CDR2 FQNNGV. The DNA for the CDR3 is TGTGCCAGCAGCTTAGGGGCGACTAGCGGAAACTACAATGAGCAGTTCTTC. It is translated as CASSLGATSGNYNEQFF.

In this sample, this clone turned up a few times. This chain joins TRBV5-6 and TRBJ1-2; unclear D gene. The CDR3 has 15 residues. Germline CDR1 and CDR2: SGHDT and YYEEEE. The ends were cut back, 5 bases at V and 4 bases at J, with 18 bases in the middle. CDR3: CASRYQGLIIYGYTF. In nucleotides, the CDR3 is TGTGCCAGCAGATACCAAGGACTGATTATCTATGGCTACACCTTC.

CDR3 amino acids: CASSVNTEAFF. CDR3 nucleotides: TGTGCCAGCAGCGTAAACACTGAAGCTTTCTTT. J is TRBJ1-1 and V is TRBV5-6; D call uncertain. The germline gives CDR1 SGHDT, CDR2 YYEEEE. This CDR3 has 11 amino acids. V dropped 4 bases and J dropped 2 bases, with 3 bases sitting between them. Based on the CDR3 plus reference TRBV5-6 and TRBJ1-1, the full variable domain is DAGVTQSPTHLIKTRGQQVTLRCSPKSGHDTVSWYQQALGQGPQFIFQYYEEEERQRGNFPDRFSGHQFPNYSSELNVNALLLGDSALYLCASSVNTEAFFGQGTRLTVV.